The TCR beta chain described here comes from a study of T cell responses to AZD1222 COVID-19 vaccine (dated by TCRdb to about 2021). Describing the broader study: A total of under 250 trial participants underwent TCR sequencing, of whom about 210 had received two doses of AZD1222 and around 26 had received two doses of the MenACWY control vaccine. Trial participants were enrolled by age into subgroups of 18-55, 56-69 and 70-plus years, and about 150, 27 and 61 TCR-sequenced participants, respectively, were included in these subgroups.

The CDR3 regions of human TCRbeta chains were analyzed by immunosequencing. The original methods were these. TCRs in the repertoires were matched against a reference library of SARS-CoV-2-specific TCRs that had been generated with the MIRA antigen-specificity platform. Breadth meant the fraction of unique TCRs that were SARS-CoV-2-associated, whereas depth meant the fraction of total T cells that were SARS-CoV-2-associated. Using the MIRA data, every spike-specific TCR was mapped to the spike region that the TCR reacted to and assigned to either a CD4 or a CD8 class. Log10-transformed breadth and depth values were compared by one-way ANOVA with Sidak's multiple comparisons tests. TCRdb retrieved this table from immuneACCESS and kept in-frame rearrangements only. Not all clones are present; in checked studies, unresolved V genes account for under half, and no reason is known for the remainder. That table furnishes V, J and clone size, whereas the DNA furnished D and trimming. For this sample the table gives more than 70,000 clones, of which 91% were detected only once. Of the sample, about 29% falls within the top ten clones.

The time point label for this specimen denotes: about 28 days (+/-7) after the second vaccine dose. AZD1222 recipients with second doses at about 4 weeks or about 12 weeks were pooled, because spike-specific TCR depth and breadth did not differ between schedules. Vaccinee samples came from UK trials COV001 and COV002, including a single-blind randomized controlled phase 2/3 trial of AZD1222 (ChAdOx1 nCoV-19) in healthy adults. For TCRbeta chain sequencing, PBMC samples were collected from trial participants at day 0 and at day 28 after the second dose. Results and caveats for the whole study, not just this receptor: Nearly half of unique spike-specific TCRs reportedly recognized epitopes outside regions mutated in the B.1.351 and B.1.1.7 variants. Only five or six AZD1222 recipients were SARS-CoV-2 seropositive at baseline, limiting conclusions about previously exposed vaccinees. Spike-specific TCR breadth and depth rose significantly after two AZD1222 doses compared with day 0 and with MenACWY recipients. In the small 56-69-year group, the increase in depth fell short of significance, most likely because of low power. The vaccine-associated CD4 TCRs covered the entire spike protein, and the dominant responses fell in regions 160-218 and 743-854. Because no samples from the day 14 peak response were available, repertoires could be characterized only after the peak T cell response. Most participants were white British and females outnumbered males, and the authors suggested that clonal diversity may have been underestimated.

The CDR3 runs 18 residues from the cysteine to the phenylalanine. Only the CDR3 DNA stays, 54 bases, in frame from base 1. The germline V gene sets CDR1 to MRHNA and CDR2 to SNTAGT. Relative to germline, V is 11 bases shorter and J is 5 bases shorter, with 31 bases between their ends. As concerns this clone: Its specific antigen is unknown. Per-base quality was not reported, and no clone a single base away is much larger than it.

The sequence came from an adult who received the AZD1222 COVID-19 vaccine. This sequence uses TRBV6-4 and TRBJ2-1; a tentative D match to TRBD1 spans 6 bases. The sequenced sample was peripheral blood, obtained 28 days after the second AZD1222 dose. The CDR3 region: CAGTRAGETVRCDNEQFF. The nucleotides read TGTGCCGGGACCCGGGCAGGGGAAACGGTTCGGTGCGACAATGAGCAGTTCTTC.